This passage covers 22 T cell receptor beta chains from one sample sequenced in a study of blood T cell repertoires in COVID-19. Some clones are missing from TCRdb's copy, which holds only in-frame ones; the method was immunoSEQ multiplex PCR. The sample consists of approximately 66,000 clones, roughly 90% of them appearing once. The sample taken for sequencing was peripheral blood. These receptors came from a man aged 55 to 70 with acute or convalescent COVID-19.

For the CDR3, the DNA is TGTGCCAGCAGCCCGCGGAGGGCATACAATGAGCAGTTCTTC. Its translation is CASSPRRAYNEQFF. The rearrangement joins TRBV13 to TRBJ2-1, with D possibly matching TRBD2 (6 bases). Germline CDR1 PRHDT, CDR2 FYEKMQ (reference sequence). Trimming cost V 5 bases and J 4 bases, with 12 bases left between them. The CDR3 sequence is 14 residues long. The full variable domain, in which reference TRBV13 and TRBJ2-1 provide the parts outside the CDR3, is AAGVIQSPRHLIKEKRETATLKCYPIPRHDTVYWYQQGPGQDPQFLISFYEKMQSDKGSIPDRFSAQQFSDYHSELNMSSLELGDSALYFCASSPRRAYNEQFFGPGTRLTVL.

This chain uses TRBV14 with TRBJ2-5, with 8 bases identical to TRBD1. Germline CDR1 and CDR2: SGHDN and FVKESK. The CDR3 contains 15 residues. V lost 2 bases, J lost 1 base, and 3 bases stayed unmatched. CDR3 amino acids: CASSQLDRAQETQYF. For the CDR3, the DNA is TGTGCCAGCAGCCAACTGGACAGGGCCCAAGAGACCCAGTACTTC.

There are a few counts of this clone. V and J are TRBV20-1 and TRBJ1-6; 7 bases agree with TRBD1. This CDR3 has 15 residues. Germline trimming cut 3 bases from V and 3 bases from J; bases unmatched to any gene: 5. Looked up from germline, CDR1 is DFQATT and CDR2 is SNEGSKA (reference sequence). The CDR3 sequence: CSASPHRGYNSPLHF. The CDR3 bases are TGCAGTGCTAGTCCACACAGGGGCTATAATTCACCCCTCCACTTT.

This clone was recorded once. The chain joins TRBV18 to TRBJ1-1, with D uncertain. The CDR3 consists of 16 residues. The V end lost 2 bases, the J end lost 1 base, and 14 bases lay between the germline ends. In germline, CDR1 is KGHSH, CDR2 LQKENI. The CDR3 bases are TGTGCCAGCTCACCAAACCCCCTCCGAGGGAACACTGAAGCTTTCTTT. Translation gives CASSPNPLRGNTEAFF.

The CDR3 loop is CASRKGRGNEQFF. CDR3 in DNA: TGCGCCAGCAGAAAAGGCAGGGGGAATGAGCAGTTCTTC. The V gene is TRBV5-1, the J gene TRBJ2-1; 7 nucleotides match TRBD1. Per germline, CDR1 SGHRS and CDR2 YFSETQ. With 5 bases clipped from V and 7 bases from J, the junction kept 6 bases outside the gene matches. The CDR3 contains 13 residues.

The gene calls are TRBV19 and TRBJ1-5; 9 bases fit TRBD1. Losses at the gene ends were 0 bases for V and 6 bases for J; bases not matched to a gene: 0. The germline gives CDR1 LNHDA, CDR2 SQIVND (reference sequence). The length of the CDR3 is 14 residues. CDR3 sequence reads: CASSIEQGAQPQHF. The CDR3 region has the DNA TGTGCCAGTAGTATAGAACAGGGGGCTCAGCCCCAGCATTTT.

The rearrangement uses TRBV3-1 (or the pseudogene TRBV3-2) and TRBJ2-1, with a tentative D call TRBD2 (5 bases). Between the trimmed V and J ends, which lost 2 bases and 7 bases, there was a span of 18 bases. Germline CDR1 LGHDT, CDR2 YNNKEL (reference sequence). This CDR3 has 16 amino acids. CDR3 coding DNA: TGTGCCAGCAGCCAATACCGCGAAACGGGGAAGAATGAGCAGTTCTTC. Translation gives CASSQYRETGKNEQFF.

V is TRBV5-6 and J is TRBJ2-1, with a possible D match to TRBD1 (5 bases). CDR1 is SGHDT, CDR2 YYEEEE, per germline. The CDR3 contains 15 residues. Trimming shortened V by 4 bases and J by 4 bases, and 15 bases separated the two germline ends. The DNA for the CDR3 is TGTGCCAGCAGCCTGCCAGGACAACCGTACAATGAGCAGTTCTTC. Translated, it gives CASSLPGQPYNEQFF.

This clone was counted a few times. The chain is built from TRBV3-1 (or the pseudogene TRBV3-2) and TRBJ2-3; D is unresolved. CDR1 and CDR2 from the germline V gene are LGHDT and YNNKEL (reference sequence). The CDR3 has 16 amino acids. Trimming took off 0 bases at V and 7 bases at J, with 17 bases between the two ends. Here the CDR3 reads CASSQDRMAVSNTQYF. The CDR3 DNA reads TGTGCCAGCAGCCAAGATCGGATGGCGGTCTCAAATACGCAGTATTTT.

V and J are TRBV18 and TRBJ1-3, with TRBD1 matching 10 bases. This CDR3 spans 17 amino acids. Per the germline V gene, CDR1 is KGHSH and CDR2 is LQKENI. Unmatched junction bases numbered 8, after V lost 5 bases and J lost 1 base. The CDR3 bases are TGTGCCAGCTCATTCGGACAGGGGGAGATTTCTGGAAACACCATATATTTT. This sequence encodes CASSFGQGEISGNTIYF.

The J gene is TRBJ2-7, the V gene TRBV12-5, with 10 bases identical to TRBD1. J gave up 5 bases and V 5 bases, and 6 bases lay outside the gene matches. The germline CDR1 and CDR2 sequences are LGHNT and FRNRAP. The CDR3 has 14 amino acids. CDR3 sequence: CASGPDRGFHEQYF. The CDR3 bases are TGTGCTAGTGGTCCGGACAGGGGGTTTCACGAGCAGTACTTC.

This rearrangement joins TRBV7-2 to TRBJ1-4; TRBD1 aligns across 10 bases. The CDR3 is made up of 15 amino acids. The V gene's germline CDR1 is SGHTA and CDR2 FQGNSA. Trimming took 4 bases from V and 7 from J; bases not matched to a gene: 6. The DNA of the CDR3 is TGTGCCAGCAGCTCAGACAGGGGGCTAGGTGAAAAACTGTTTTTT. Its protein product is CASSSDRGLGEKLFF.

The genes are TRBV2 and TRBJ2-3; 7 bases fit TRBD1. The V gene's germline CDR1 is SNHLY and CDR2 FYNNEI. V trimming: 4 bases; J trimming: 2 bases; junction bases outside the gene matches: 9. CDR3 length equals 16 residues. The CDR3 loop is CASSGPGTGDTDTQYF. The CDR3 nucleotides are TGTGCCAGCAGTGGGCCAGGAACAGGGGACACAGATACGCAGTATTTT.

The genes are TRBV24-1 and TRBJ2-5; 8 bases agree with TRBD1. Per the germline V gene, CDR1 is KGHDR and CDR2 is SFDVKD. This CDR3 is 15 amino acids long. The V gene end was trimmed by 4 bases and the J gene end by 4 bases; junction bases not matched to a gene: 7. The CDR3 reads CATSDPGTGGETQYF. The CDR3 nucleotides read TGTGCCACCAGTGACCCGGGGACAGGAGGAGAGACCCAGTACTTC.

This sequence joins TRBV6-5 and TRBJ1-2; 10 bases align to TRBD1. Germline V gives CDR1 MNHEY, CDR2 SVGAGI. Trimming removed 8 bases from V and 1 base from J; junction bases left unmatched: 4. The CDR3 has 14 residues. The DNA of the CDR3 is TGTGCCAGCTTGAGGACAGGGGGTAACTATGGCTACACCTTC. Residues: CASLRTGGNYGYTF.

The rearrangement links TRBV2 to TRBJ1-1, with D hard to call. CDR1 is SNHLY, CDR2 FYNNEI, per germline. This CDR3 is built from 16 residues. V lost 10 bases to trimming and J lost 4 bases, with 25 bases between them. The chain's CDR3 is CAIPQLGGRTSTEAFF. In DNA form, the CDR3 reads TGTGCCATCCCTCAGCTCGGAGGGCGGACTAGCACTGAAGCTTTCTTT.

This clone was detected once. The chain employs TRBV19 and TRBJ1-1; D not certain. V lost 1 base to trimming and J lost 6 bases, with 9 bases between them. Germline loops: CDR1 LNHDA, CDR2 SQIVND (reference sequence). This CDR3 contains 13 residues. This CDR3 reads CASSIGPGSEAFF. The CDR3 nucleotides are TGTGCCAGTAGTATAGGGCCAGGATCTGAAGCTTTCTTT.

This chain links TRBV9 with TRBJ2-5; TRBD2 might be the D (7 bases). Trimming took 0 bases from V and 5 from J, leaving 17 bases between them. CDR3 length equals 16 residues. Germline CDR1 and CDR2: SGDLS and YYNGEE. The CDR3 loop is CASSVGQGRVQETQYF. In DNA form, the CDR3 reads TGTGCCAGCAGCGTAGGGCAGGGGAGGGTTCAGGAGACCCAGTACTTC.

The DNA for the CDR3 is TGTGCCAGCAGCTTAGGAACAGGGACAGATAAAAAAGAGACCCAGTACTTC. The encoded protein is CASSLGTGTDKKETQYF. This rearrangement joins TRBV5-6 to TRBJ2-5; 7 nucleotides agree with TRBD1. Germline V CDR1 and CDR2: SGHDT, YYEEEE. The CDR3 consists of 17 residues. With V trimmed by 2 bases and J by 3 bases, 13 bases remained unmatched.

The chain carries TRBV7-2 and TRBJ2-7; 9 bases are a match to TRBD2. With V trimmed by 1 base and J by 5 bases, 12 bases remained unmatched. Per the germline V gene, CDR1 is SGHTA and CDR2 is FQGNSA. The CDR3 spans 17 residues. The CDR3 loop is CASSLVWGGGGVHEQYF. The CDR3 DNA is TGTGCCAGCAGCTTAGTTTGGGGAGGCGGGGGGGTCCACGAGCAGTACTTC.

The chain carries TRBV7-3 and TRBJ2-7; 10 nucleotides agree with TRBD1. In germline, CDR1 is SGHTA, CDR2 FQGTGA. V lost 1 base, J lost 5 bases, and 11 bases stayed unmatched. The CDR3 totals 17 residues. The chain's CDR3 is CASSLISRRDRGHEQYF. DNA of the CDR3: TGTGCCAGCAGCTTAATCTCCCGCCGGGACAGGGGACACGAGCAGTACTTC.

The gene calls are TRBV10-3 and TRBJ2-7; TRBD1 matches 7 bases. J gave up 1 base and V 4 bases, and 7 bases lay outside the gene matches. The CDR3 extends over 15 amino acids. CDR1 is ENHRY, CDR2 SYGVKD, per germline. The CDR3 sequence is CAISGDRTYSYEQYF. The CDR3 DNA is TGTGCCATCAGTGGGGACAGAACATATTCCTACGAGCAGTACTTC.